This paragraph covers one T cell receptor (beta chain) sequence. Its antigen is currently unknown. Only in-frame clones appear in the TCRdb table, and some are missing; sequencing was by immunoSEQ multiplex PCR. The sample has tens of thousands of clones; approximately 91% are singletons. The data belong to a study of OX40 agonist ivuxolimab in advanced cancers. Study-wide background: Dose-escalation patients were diagnosed with hepatocellular carcinoma, melanoma, renal cell cancer or head and neck cancer. A mean age of roughly 60 years, range roughly 23 to 79, was recorded, and approximately 80% were male. Study findings and constraints: The authors did not determine the antigen specificity of the expanded peripheral T cells. Some patients without response likewise showed low normalized clonal expansion.

This CDR3 contains 15 residues. J was trimmed by 4 bases and V by 5 bases; bases with no gene match: 8. The germline CDR1 and CDR2 sequences are SEHNR and FQNEAQ (reference sequence). This TCR was recovered from an adult with an advanced solid tumor such as melanoma, head and neck, liver or kidney cancer. V is TRBV7-9 and J is TRBJ2-1; 7 bases agree with TRBD2. The material sequenced was CD4+ or CD8+ T cells sorted from blood, taken in a trial of the OX40 agonist ivuxolimab. The CDR3 sequence is CASSPSGRLYNEQFF. As DNA, the CDR3 is TGTGCCAGCAGCCCTAGCGGCAGACTTTACAATGAGCAGTTCTTC.